The 24 T cell receptor beta chains below come from one sample, sequenced in a study of cytomegalovirus exposure and HLA in healthy donors (dated by TCRdb to 2016 to 2017). Libraries were made using the immunoSEQ multiplex PCR assay. A mixture of 60 forward primers for TCR Vbeta segments and 13 reverse primers for TCR Jbeta segments was used in the multiplex PCR. As stored in TCRdb, this immuneACCESS dataset retains in-frame rearrangements with V and J assigned. A fraction of the clones does not appear; measured against another copy, unresolved V genes explain less than half of the discrepancy, and the remainder lacks a known reason. This sample comprises more than 95,000 clones, 75% to 90% of them detected only once. The ten biggest clones cover 6.5% to 8.5% of the sample. The source material was PBMCs. All receptors derive from a man between 25 and 39 years old in good health and CMV-seropositive.

The chain has TRBV5-1 and TRBJ2-2, with 8 bases lining up with TRBD2. The CDR3 loop spans 13 amino acids. Germline trimming cut 4 bases from V and 7 bases from J; bases unmatched to any gene: 3. In germline, CDR1 is SGHRS, CDR2 YFSETQ. CDR3 DNA: TGCGCCAGCAGCCCGACTAGCGACGGGGAGCTGTTTTTT. This sequence encodes CASSPTSDGELFF.

This clone was counted a single time. The chain couples TRBV9 to TRBJ2-5, with TRBD2 as a possible D gene (6 bases). This CDR3 has 15 residues. V dropped 3 bases and J dropped 1 base, with 13 bases sitting between them. CDR1 is SGDLS, CDR2 YYNGEE, per germline. The CDR3 is CASSAGWGVQETQYF. CDR3 DNA: TGTGCCAGCAGCGCCGGTTGGGGGGTCCAAGAGACCCAGTACTTC.

CDR3 sequence (DNA): TGTGCCAGCAGTGAACTAGCGGGGGGGTACAATGAGCAGTTCTTC. It translates to CASSELAGGYNEQFF. The gene calls are TRBV6-1 and TRBJ2-1, with 12 bases that match TRBD2. From germline, CDR1 is MNHNS and CDR2 SASEGT. This CDR3 is 15 amino acids long. The J segment lost 4 bases and the V segment lost 2 bases, leaving 0 bases of the junction unmatched.

The V and J genes are TRBV28 and TRBJ1-2; 7 bases map to TRBD1. The germline CDR1 and CDR2 sequences are MDHEN and SYDVKM. The V segment lost 3 bases and the J segment 7 bases; nucleotides outside the gene matches: 2. The CDR3 contains 12 residues. CDR3 loop: CASSFKGAGYTF. The CDR3 region has the DNA TGTGCCAGCAGTTTTAAGGGGGCTGGCTACACCTTC.

The rearrangement joins TRBV5-1 to TRBJ2-7, with a possible D match to TRBD2 (5 bases). V was cut by 0 bases and J by 2 bases, with 9 bases left in between. This CDR3 comprises 14 residues. Germline assignment: CDR1 SGHRS and CDR2 YFSETQ. The CDR3 nucleotides are TGCGCCAGCAGCTTGGCCCACGGGACCTACGAGCAGTACTTC. Its translation: CASSLAHGTYEQYF.

Remarks on this clone: Other DNA sequences in this sample translate to the same CDR3. This sequence joins TRBV4-2 and TRBJ2-3; no clear D. The V end was cut by 0 bases, the J end by 8 bases, with 15 bases between. The CDR3 consists of 15 residues. The germline V gene encodes CDR1 LGHNA and CDR2 YNFKEQ. The CDR3 region has the DNA TGTGCCAGCAGCCAAGATTTGGCCAGGTCAGGTACGCAGTATTTT. Residues: CASSQDLARSGTQYF.

This clone turned up a few times. The chain employs TRBV29-1 and TRBJ2-7; 9 bases are shared with TRBD1. CDR3 length: 11 amino acids. V was clipped by 7 bases and J by 2 bases; unmatched bases: 0. Germline V gene lookup returns CDR1 SQVTM and CDR2 ANQGSEA. The CDR3 bases are TGCAGCGGACAGGGGGCCTACGAGCAGTACTTC. Protein product: CSGQGAYEQYF.

The gene calls are TRBV5-1 and TRBJ2-3; D is perhaps TRBD2 (6 bases). Germline lookup yields CDR1 SGHRS and CDR2 YFSETQ. The germline V and J ends were trimmed by 1 base and 5 bases, with 11 bases remaining between them. The CDR3 loop spans 14 amino acids. This chain's CDR3 is CASSLTSGGDTQYF. The CDR3 nucleotides read TGCGCCAGCAGCTTGACCTCCGGGGGAGATACGCAGTATTTT.

The chain employs TRBV30 and TRBJ1-2, with D unresolved. V dropped 2 bases and J dropped 3 bases, with 13 bases sitting between them. CDR3 length: 14 amino acids. Germline V gene sequence: CDR1 GTSNPN, CDR2 SVGIG (reference sequence). CDR3 nucleotide sequence: TGTGCCTGGAGTAGCGGCACCGGGGACTATGGCTACACCTTC. It encodes CAWSSGTGDYGYTF.

V gene TRBV7-2 combines with J gene TRBJ2-7; the match to TRBD2 covers 7 bases. J lost 2 bases, V lost 1 base, and 8 bases had no gene match. Germline V lookup: CDR1 SGHTA, CDR2 FQGNSA. This CDR3 comprises 16 residues. The CDR3 DNA follows: TGTGCCAGCAGCTTAGGTACGGCGGGGGTCGCCTACGAGCAGTACTTC. It specifies CASSLGTAGVAYEQYF. The full variable domain, with the rest looked up from reference TRBV7-2 and TRBJ2-7, is GAGVSQSPSNKVTEKGKDVELRCDPISGHTALYWYRQSLGQGLEFLIYFQGNSAPDKSGLPSDRFSAERTGGSVSTLTIQRTQQEDSAVYLCASSLGTAGVAYEQYFGPGTRLTVT.

This clone was counted only a few times. This rearrangement joins TRBV18 to TRBJ2-2, with 7 bases fitting TRBD1. Germline CDR1 reads KGHSH; CDR2 reads LQKENI. V shed 6 bases and J 3 bases; nucleotides not matched to a gene: 7. The CDR3 runs to 15 residues. The CDR3 region is CASSPRQGYTGELFF. CDR3 in DNA: TGTGCCAGCTCCCCCCGACAGGGATACACCGGGGAGCTGTTTTTT.

This clone was found a few times. In nucleotides, the CDR3 is TGTGCCAGCAGTTACTCGGCGGACAATGAGCAGTTCTTC. Protein product: CASSYSADNEQFF. The gene calls are TRBV6-6 and TRBJ2-1; D is uncertain. The germline V and J ends were trimmed by 0 bases and 5 bases, with 5 bases remaining between them. The CDR3 totals 13 residues. Germline V CDR1 and CDR2: MNHNY, SVGAGI (reference sequence).

This clone was observed a few times. CDR3 nucleotides: TGTGCCAGCAGTGAATCAGGGGGCGTAACGGCTTTCTTT. This sequence encodes CASSESGGVTAFF. This chain joins TRBV6-1 and TRBJ1-1, with TRBD1 matching over 8 bases. J lost 11 bases, V lost 2 bases, and 7 bases had no gene match. CDR1 and CDR2 from the germline V gene are MNHNS and SASEGT. The CDR3 has 13 residues.

The chain is built from TRBV28 and TRBJ2-3, with TRBD1 matching over 9 bases. V gave up 2 bases and J gave up 2 bases; unmatched junction bases: 11. The CDR3 has 18 residues. Germline loops: CDR1 MDHEN, CDR2 SYDVKM. The CDR3 DNA reads TGTGCCAGCAGTTTACCGATTAGGACAGGGGTGGACACAGATACGCAGTATTTT. This sequence encodes CASSLPIRTGVDTDTQYF.

This clone was counted only a few times. This rearrangement joins TRBV27 to TRBJ2-7, with D possibly being TRBD1 (5 bases). Trimming took 2 bases from V and 1 from J, leaving 12 bases between them. The germline V gene has CDR1 MNHEY and CDR2 SMNVEV (reference sequence). The CDR3 has 15 amino acids. CDR3 in DNA: TGTGCCAGCAGTTTAGGGGCCACGATGTCCTACGAGCAGTACTTC. Amino acid sequence: CASSLGATMSYEQYF.

The rearrangement joins TRBV2 to TRBJ2-5; TRBD2 matches 10 bases. Per the germline V gene, CDR1 is SNHLY and CDR2 is FYNNEI. Germline trimming cut 6 bases from V and 1 base from J; bases unmatched to any gene: 5. The CDR3 sequence is 15 residues long. The CDR3 protein is CASRTLAGAQETQYF. The CDR3 DNA follows: TGTGCCAGCAGGACGCTAGCGGGGGCCCAAGAGACCCAGTACTTC.

This chain connects TRBV7-9 to TRBJ2-7; D is possibly TRBD2 (6 bases). CDR1 is SEHNR, CDR2 FQNEAQ, per germline (reference sequence). The germline V and J ends were trimmed by 1 base and 1 base, with 14 bases remaining between them. The CDR3 is made up of 16 amino acids. The CDR3 loop reads CASSLGAASESYEQYF. The CDR3 DNA follows: TGTGCCAGCAGCTTAGGCGCGGCTAGCGAATCCTACGAGCAGTACTTC.

This chain uses TRBV27 with TRBJ2-1; tentatively, D is TRBD1 (5 bases). CDR3 length: 15 residues. The V gene lost 5 bases and the J gene lost 1 base, with 12 bases spanning the gap. CDR1 MNHEY and CDR2 SMNVEV come from the germline V gene (reference sequence). CDR3 sequence reads: CASSPWGKSYNEQFF. The CDR3 DNA reads as TGTGCCAGCAGTCCTTGGGGCAAGTCCTACAATGAGCAGTTCTTC.

The V call is TRBV4-2, the J call TRBJ1-5, with TRBD1 matching 8 bases. The CDR3 extends over 17 amino acids. V trimming: 0 bases; J trimming: 5 bases; junction bases outside the gene matches: 9. The germline gives CDR1 LGHNA, CDR2 YNFKEQ. The CDR3 here is CASSQEVKQGVYQPQHF. The CDR3 region has the DNA TGTGCCAGCAGCCAAGAGGTGAAACAGGGGGTTTATCAGCCCCAGCATTTT.

The chain combines TRBV10-3 with TRBJ2-5; TRBD2 matches 7 bases. The germline CDR1 and CDR2 sequences are ENHRY and SYGVKD. This CDR3 comprises 16 residues. The V and J ends lost 2 bases and 8 bases, in that order; junction bases with no gene match: 14. CDR3 DNA: TGTGCCATCAGTGAGGGCCCTGCGCTAGCGGAAGGAACCCAGTACTTC. This codes for CAISEGPALAEGTQYF.

The chain joins TRBV6-1 to TRBJ2-2; D call uncertain. The CDR3 runs 15 residues. The V gene lost 2 bases and the J gene lost 3 bases, with 10 bases spanning the gap. Per the germline V gene, CDR1 is MNHNS and CDR2 is SASEGT. The CDR3 DNA follows: TGTGCCAGCAGTGAAAAAACAACCTACACCGGGGAGCTGTTTTTT. Its translation is CASSEKTTYTGELFF.

The chain is built from TRBV7-9 and TRBJ2-6, with 7 bases matching TRBD1. Germline V gives CDR1 SEHNR, CDR2 FQNEAQ (reference sequence). Unmatched junction bases numbered 5, after V lost 6 bases and J lost 0 bases. This CDR3 spans 16 amino acids. This CDR3 reads CASRRQGLSGANVLTF. The CDR3 region has the DNA TGTGCCAGCAGACGACAGGGCCTCTCTGGGGCCAACGTCCTGACTTTC.

The J gene is TRBJ1-1, the V gene TRBV5-1; possibly TRBD1 for D (5 bases). The germline V and J ends were trimmed by 1 base and 5 bases, with 12 bases remaining between them. The CDR3 runs to 14 residues. CDR1 and CDR2 (germline): SGHRS, YFSETQ. The CDR3 here is CASSLSGGETEAFF. The CDR3 DNA is TGCGCCAGCAGCTTGTCGGGGGGGGAAACTGAAGCTTTCTTT.

Only a few counts were recorded for this clone. The CDR3 protein is CASSSITLGNTEAFF. In DNA form, the CDR3 reads TGCGCCAGCAGCTCCATAACCCTGGGCAACACTGAAGCTTTCTTT. The J gene is TRBJ1-1, the V gene TRBV5-1; D is unclear. CDR1 SGHRS and CDR2 YFSETQ come from the germline V gene. Trimming pared 3 bases from V and 2 bases from J, leaving 14 bases between. There are 15 residues in the CDR3.